This is a list of T cell receptor beta chains from one sample in a study of T cell responses to AZD1222 COVID-19 vaccine. The table came from immunoSEQ multiplex PCR; TCRdb's copy has only in-frame clones and leaves some out. The data show about 110,000 clones, roughly nine tenths seen once. Sequencing was performed on peripheral blood, taken on day 0 of AZD1222 vaccination. The source of these receptors is an adult in good health. Each CDR3 is given with its conserved first and last residue. A D gene is named only where the DNA matches it firmly. Rows give clone size only sometimes, using once, few, many, or a class for an expanded clone.

length: 15; size: -; V: TRBV28; D: -; J: TRBJ1-1; CDR3: CASSFQGRANTEAFF; DNA: TGTGCCAGCAGTTTCCAGGGGCGAGCGAACACTGAAGCTTTCTTT
length: 14; size: -; V: TRBV18; D: -; J: TRBJ2-1; CDR3: CASSLSPPYNEQFF; DNA: TGTGCCAGCTCACTATCTCCCCCTTACAATGAGCAGTTCTTC
length: 14; size: -; V: TRBV6-2/TRBV6-3; D: -; J: TRBJ1-1; CDR3: CASSYGQLNTEAFF; DNA: TGTGCCAGCAGTTACGGTCAATTGAACACTGAAGCTTTCTTT
length: 14; size: -; V: TRBV27; D: -; J: TRBJ1-6; CDR3: CASSFRRMNSPLHF; DNA: TGTGCCAGCAGTTTCCGACGAATGAATTCACCCCTCCACTTT
length: 17; size: -; V: TRBV4-3; D: -; J: TRBJ1-6; CDR3: CASSPQYKGRENSPLHF; DNA: TGCGCCAGCAGCCCCCAATATAAAGGCAGGGAGAATTCACCCCTCCACTTT
length: 14; size: -; V: TRBV19; D: -; J: TRBJ1-2; CDR3: CASSLAGTNYGYTF; DNA: TGTGCCAGTAGCCTTGCCGGGACGAACTATGGCTACACCTTC
length: 15; size: -; V: TRBV13; D: -; J: TRBJ2-1; CDR3: CASSRYSTSTHEQFF; DNA: TGTGCCAGCAGCCGCTACTCGACTAGTACACATGAGCAGTTCTTC
length: 18; size: -; V: TRBV7-2; D: TRBD1; J: TRBJ1-3; CDR3: CASSLARSTGQAGNTIYF; DNA: TGTGCCAGCAGCTTAGCGCGGTCGACAGGGCAGGCCGGAAACACCATATATTTT
length: 16; size: -; V: TRBV7-9; D: TRBD2; J: TRBJ2-1; CDR3: CASSPSSGRGEDEQFF; DNA: TGTGCCAGCAGCCCCTCTAGCGGGAGAGGGGAGGATGAGCAGTTCTTC
length: 15; size: -; V: TRBV6-2/TRBV6-3; D: -; J: TRBJ2-1; CDR3: CASSQRPSSYNEQFF; DNA: TGTGCCAGCAGTCAACGGCCGAGCTCCTACAATGAGCAGTTCTTC
length: 20; size: -; V: TRBV4-1; D: TRBD2; J: TRBJ2-7; CDR3: CASSQDPGLAGAGSSYEQYF; DNA: TGCGCCAGCAGCCAAGATCCGGGGCTAGCGGGAGCCGGGAGCTCCTACGAGCAGTACTTC
length: 15; size: -; V: TRBV11-2; D: -; J: TRBJ2-6; CDR3: CASSLGRSGANVLTF; DNA: TGTGCCAGCAGCTTAGGGCGTAGTGGGGCCAACGTCCTGACTTTC
length: 14; size: -; V: TRBV18; D: -; J: TRBJ1-6; CDR3: CASSPPQGNSPLHF; DNA: TGTGCCAGCTCACCACCGCAGGGTAATTCACCCCTCCACTTT
length: 17; size: once; V: TRBV7-2; D: -; J: TRBJ1-3; CDR3: CASSLIAAQSSGNTIYF; DNA: TGTGCCAGCAGCTTAATTGCCGCTCAAAGCTCTGGAAACACCATATATTTT
length: 15; size: -; V: TRBV6-4; D: -; J: TRBJ1-5; CDR3: CASSGRGPIGQPQHF; DNA: TGTGCCAGCAGTGGCCGGGGACCGATTGGACAGCCCCAGCATTTT
length: 16; size: -; V: TRBV2; D: -; J: TRBJ2-7; CDR3: CASSEVTPGLFYEQYF; DNA: TGTGCCAGCAGTGAAGTAACTCCGGGACTTTTCTACGAGCAGTACTTC
length: 14; size: -; V: TRBV6-5; D: -; J: TRBJ1-1; CDR3: CASSSRQVPTEAFF; DNA: TGTGCCAGCAGTTCTCGACAGGTCCCCACTGAAGCTTTCTTT
length: 15; size: -; V: TRBV7-9; D: -; J: TRBJ1-5; CDR3: CASSLGSRGNQPQHF; DNA: TGTGCCAGCAGCTTAGGGTCCAGGGGCAATCAGCCCCAGCATTTT
length: 15; size: -; V: TRBV6-5; D: TRBD2; J: TRBJ2-3; CDR3: CASSYPGSSGGLMYF; DNA: TGTGCCAGCAGTTACCCCGGCTCTTCGGGGGGACTAATGTATTTT
length: 14; size: -; V: TRBV11-2; D: -; J: TRBJ2-7; CDR3: CASSFSDNSYEQYF; DNA: TGTGCCAGCAGCTTTTCCGACAACTCCTACGAGCAGTACTTC
length: 17; size: -; V: TRBV6-2/TRBV6-3; D: -; J: TRBJ1-5; CDR3: CASSYSVLEGVSQPQHF; DNA: TGTGCCAGCAGTTACTCGGTTCTGGAGGGAGTCAGTCAGCCCCAGCATTTT
length: 14; size: -; V: TRBV11-2; D: -; J: TRBJ1-5; CDR3: CASSLAHNDQPQHF; DNA: TGTGCCAGCAGCTTAGCCCATAACGATCAGCCCCAGCATTTT
length: 15; size: -; V: TRBV19; D: -; J: TRBJ2-3; CDR3: CASSIDGSSTDTQYF; DNA: TGTGCCAGTAGTATAGATGGGTCCTCCACAGATACGCAGTATTTT
length: 17; size: -; V: TRBV19; D: -; J: TRBJ1-6; CDR3: CASSLGSGISYNSPLHF; DNA: TGTGCCAGTAGTCTGGGATCAGGGATCTCCTATAATTCACCCCTCCACTTT
length: 17; size: once; V: TRBV9; D: -; J: TRBJ1-4; CDR3: CASSVGPGSTNGEKLFF; DNA: TGTGCCAGCAGCGTAGGACCGGGCAGTACCAATGGAGAAAAACTGTTTTTT
length: 13; size: -; V: TRBV6-2/TRBV6-3; D: -; J: TRBJ1-5; CDR3: CASSRQGNQPQHF; DNA: TGTGCCAGCAGTCGCCAGGGGAATCAGCCCCAGCATTTT
length: 15; size: once; V: TRBV11-2; D: -; J: TRBJ1-3; CDR3: CASSLGIHSGNTIYF; DNA: TGTGCCAGCAGCTTAGGAATCCACTCTGGAAACACCATATATTTT